This T cell receptor (beta chain) was retrieved from a study of shared clonotypes between healthy human individuals. Study-level points and caveats: Sampling used blood alone; tissue repertoires probably differ.

Regarding this clone: The antigen is unknown.

Per the germline V gene, CDR1 is DFQATT and CDR2 is SNEGSKA (reference sequence). The CDR3 is 11 residues long. In the authors' methods: Filtering differed because ImmunoSEQ produced junction-only sequences that carried no quality scores. Some clones are missing from TCRdb's copy, which holds only in-frame ones; the method was immunoSEQ multiplex PCR. That table furnishes V, J and clone size, whereas the DNA furnished D and trimming. The table shows about 1.5 million clones, with nearly 99% occurring only once. The sequenced material came from naive CD4+ T cells sorted from blood. Documented subset: CD45RA+ positively selected. This clonotype was sampled from a man younger than 40 in good health. The V call is TRBV20-1, the J call TRBJ2-5, with 7 positions matching TRBD1. This chain's CDR3 is CRGQDRETQYF. The CDR3 DNA follows: TGCAGAGGACAGGACCGAGAGACCCAGTACTTC.